Below are 5 T cell receptor beta chains sequenced from a single sample in a study of molecular identifiers for immune sequencing clone quantification. TCRdb processed the PCR reads anew with MiXCR; each CDR3 protein has one entry. The sample has about 510,000 distinct CDR3 sequences; roughly 26% are singletons. The sequenced sample consisted of naive CD8+ T cells from blood, with Jurkat cell RNA spiked in. The sample's subset: FACS-sorted CD8+CD4-CCR7+CD45RA+ naive T cells. The receptors were sampled from a human donor in good health. Some libraries in this study had Jurkat cell RNA spiked in.

J is TRBJ2-3 and V is TRBV13; 8 bases align to TRBD2. The CDR3 loop spans 16 amino acids. V shed 3 bases and J 5 bases; nucleotides not matched to a gene: 10. CDR1 and CDR2 (germline): PRHDT, FYEKMQ (reference sequence). Here the CDR3 reads CASSFIGGALLDTQYF. CDR3 DNA: TGTGCCAGCAGCTTTATCGGGGGGGCCTTATTAGATACGCAGTATTTT.

Turning to this clonotype: A much larger clone differs by one base, so this may be a read error. V usage is TRBV7-9 and J usage is TRBJ1-1; no clear D gene. Germline lookup yields CDR1 SEHNR and CDR2 FQNEAQ (reference sequence). The length of the CDR3 is 15 residues. The CDR3 nucleotides are TGTGCCAGCAGCCCGGGAGGTTCGGGGTACACTGTAGCTTTCTTT. This codes for CASSPGGSGYTVAFF.

This clonotype was seen a handful of times. This rearrangement joins TRBV6-5 to TRBJ2-1, with D unresolved. The CDR3 loop spans 14 amino acids. Germline V lookup: CDR1 MNHEY, CDR2 SVGAGI. V dropped 4 bases and J dropped 4 bases, with 11 bases sitting between them. Here the CDR3 DNA reads TGTGCCAGCAGTTCAGTCTACGGTTACAATGAGCAGTTCTTC. Protein product: CASSSVYGYNEQFF.

This clonotype was counted at least ten times. The rearrangement links TRBV5-1 to TRBJ2-3; D might be TRBD1 or TRBD2, each matching 5 bases. Trimming left V 5 bases short and J 4 bases short, with 17 bases between. This CDR3 is built from 15 residues. The germline gives CDR1 SGHRS, CDR2 YFSETQ. CDR3 residues: CASRPGVLGADTQYF. The DNA of the CDR3 is TGCGCCAGCAGACCCGGGGTCCTGGGGGCAGATACGCAGTATTTT. Together with reference TRBV5-1 and TRBJ2-3, the CDR3 gives the full variable domain: KAGVTQTPRYLIKTRGQQVTLSCSPISGHRSVSWYQQTPGQGLQFLFEYFSETQRNKGNFPGRFSGRQFSNSRSEMNVSTLELGDSALYLCASRPGVLGADTQYFGPGTRLTVL.

V is TRBV4-1 and J is TRBJ1-1; tentatively, D is TRBD1 (5 bases). Germline CDR1 and CDR2: MGHRA and YSYEKL. The CDR3 spans 15 residues. Trimming shortened V by 0 bases and J by 1 base, and 9 bases separated the two germline ends. CDR3 nucleotide sequence: TGCGCCAGCAGCCAAGATAGGGGCCCGAACACTGAAGCTTTCTTT. Amino acids: CASSQDRGPNTEAFF.